This T cell receptor beta chain was retrieved from a study of shared clonotypes between healthy human individuals. At the level of the study: A couple of women and a few men aged 18 to 49 made up the donors. Donors had three CD4 naive, three CD4 memory, two CD8 naive and one CD8 memory plate apiece. Study outcomes and limitations: Deeper or shallower sequencing was expected to change how clonotypes are shared among donors.

The junction had 12 bases not matched to a gene; V was cut back by 4 bases and J by 6 bases. CDR1 is SGDLS, CDR2 YYNGEE, per germline. There are 16 residues in the CDR3. Comments on this clone: Its target is not known.

The data were produced by immunoSEQ multiplex PCR, yet TCRdb's version contains in-frame clones alone and is incomplete. The sample consists of about 2.4 million clones, approximately 94% of them appearing once. The sample was naive CD4+ T cells from PBMCs. Subset reported: CD45RA+ positively selected. The sequence was obtained from a man between 18 and 35 years old in good health. Some clones in this sample may be carry-over from other donors' samples. The chain is built from TRBV9 and TRBJ2-7, with 11 bases identical to TRBD1. The CDR3 DNA follows: TGTGCCAGCAGCCCGGCAACCCGGGACAGGGGGGTCGAGCAGTACTTC. Its protein is CASSPATRDRGVEQYF. The variable domain in full, with the rest retrieved from reference TRBV9 and TRBJ2-7, is DSGVTQTPKHLITATGQRVTLRCSPRSGDLSVYWYQQSLDQGLQFLIQYYNGEERAKGNILERFSAQQFPDLHSELNLSSLELGDSALYFCASSPATRDRGVEQYFGPGTRLTVT.